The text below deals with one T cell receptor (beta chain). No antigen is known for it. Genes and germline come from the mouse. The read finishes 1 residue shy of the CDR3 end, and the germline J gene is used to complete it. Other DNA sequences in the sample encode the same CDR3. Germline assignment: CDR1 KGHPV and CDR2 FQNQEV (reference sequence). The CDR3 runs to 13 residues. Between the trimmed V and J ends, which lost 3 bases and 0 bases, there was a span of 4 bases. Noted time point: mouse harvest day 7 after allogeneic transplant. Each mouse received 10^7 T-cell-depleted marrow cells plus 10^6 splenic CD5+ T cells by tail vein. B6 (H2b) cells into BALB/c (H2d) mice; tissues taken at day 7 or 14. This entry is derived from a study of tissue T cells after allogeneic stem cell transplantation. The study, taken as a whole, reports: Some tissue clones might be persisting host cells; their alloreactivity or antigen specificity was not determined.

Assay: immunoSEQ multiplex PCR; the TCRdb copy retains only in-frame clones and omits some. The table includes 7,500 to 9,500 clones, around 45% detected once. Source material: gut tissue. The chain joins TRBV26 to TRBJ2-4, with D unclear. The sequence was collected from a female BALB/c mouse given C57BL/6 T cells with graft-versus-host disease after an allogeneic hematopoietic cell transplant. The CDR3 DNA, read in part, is TGTGCCAGCAGTCTAGACAGTCAAAACACCTTGTAC. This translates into CASSLDSQNTLY. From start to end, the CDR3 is CASSLDSQNTLYF.